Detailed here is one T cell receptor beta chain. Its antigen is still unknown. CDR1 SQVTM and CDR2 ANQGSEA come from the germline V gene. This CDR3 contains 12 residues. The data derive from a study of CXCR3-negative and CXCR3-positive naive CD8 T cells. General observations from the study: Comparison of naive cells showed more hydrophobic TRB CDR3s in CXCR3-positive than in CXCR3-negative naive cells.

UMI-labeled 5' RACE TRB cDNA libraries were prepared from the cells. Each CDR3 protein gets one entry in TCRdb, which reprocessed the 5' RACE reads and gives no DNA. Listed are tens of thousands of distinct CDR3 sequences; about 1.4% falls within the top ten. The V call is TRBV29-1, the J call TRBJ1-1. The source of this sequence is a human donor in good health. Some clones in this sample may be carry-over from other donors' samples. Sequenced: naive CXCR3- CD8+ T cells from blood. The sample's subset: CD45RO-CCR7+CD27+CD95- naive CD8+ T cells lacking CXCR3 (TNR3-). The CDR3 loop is CSVVGLGTEAFF.